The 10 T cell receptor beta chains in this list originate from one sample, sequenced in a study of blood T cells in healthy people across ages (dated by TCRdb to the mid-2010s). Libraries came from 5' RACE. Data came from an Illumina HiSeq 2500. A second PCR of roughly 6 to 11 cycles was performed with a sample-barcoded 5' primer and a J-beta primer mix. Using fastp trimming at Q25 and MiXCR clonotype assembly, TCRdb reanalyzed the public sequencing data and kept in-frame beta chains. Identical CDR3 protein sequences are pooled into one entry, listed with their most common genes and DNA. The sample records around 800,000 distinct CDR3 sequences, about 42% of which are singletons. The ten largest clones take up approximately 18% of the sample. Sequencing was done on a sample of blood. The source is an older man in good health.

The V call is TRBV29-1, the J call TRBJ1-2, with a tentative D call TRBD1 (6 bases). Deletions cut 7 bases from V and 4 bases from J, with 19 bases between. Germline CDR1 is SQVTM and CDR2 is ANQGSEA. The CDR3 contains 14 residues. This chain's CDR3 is CSAVGPGASYGYTF. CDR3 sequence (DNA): TGCAGCGCTGTCGGTCCGGGGGCCTCCTATGGCTACACCTTC.

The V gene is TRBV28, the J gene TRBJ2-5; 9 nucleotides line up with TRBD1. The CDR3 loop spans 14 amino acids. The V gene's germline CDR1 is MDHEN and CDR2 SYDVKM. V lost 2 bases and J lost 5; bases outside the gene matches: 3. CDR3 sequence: CASSLPGTGETQYF. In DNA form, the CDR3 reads TGTGCCAGCAGTTTACCGGGGACAGGGGAGACCCAGTACTTC.

The CDR3 DNA sequence: TGCGCCAGCAGCTTGGCCGAGAGCCTCTCCTACGAGCAGTACTTC. Translating gives CASSLAESLSYEQYF. This sequence joins TRBV5-1 and TRBJ2-7; D unresolved. Germline V CDR1 and CDR2: SGHRS, YFSETQ. The length of the CDR3 is 15 residues. V was cut by 0 bases and J by 0 bases, with 10 bases left in between.

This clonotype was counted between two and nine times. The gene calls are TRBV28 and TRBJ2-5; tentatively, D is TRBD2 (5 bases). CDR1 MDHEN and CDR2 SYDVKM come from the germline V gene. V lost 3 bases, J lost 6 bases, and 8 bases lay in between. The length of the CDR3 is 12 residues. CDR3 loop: CASSLERKTQYF. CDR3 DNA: TGTGCCAGCAGTTTGGAGCGGAAGACCCAGTACTTC. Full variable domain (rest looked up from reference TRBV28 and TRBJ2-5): DVKVTQSSRYLVKRTGEKVFLECVQDMDHENMFWYRQDPGLGLRLIYFSYDVKMKEKGDIPEGYSVSREKKERFSLILESASTNQTSMYLCASSLERKTQYFGPGTRLLVL.

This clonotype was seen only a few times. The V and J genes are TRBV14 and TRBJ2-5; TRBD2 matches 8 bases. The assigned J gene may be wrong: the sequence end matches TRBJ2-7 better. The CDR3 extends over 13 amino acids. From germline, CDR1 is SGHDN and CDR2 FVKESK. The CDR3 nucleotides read TGTGCCAGCAGCGAAGGACTAGCAAGCGAGCAGTACTTC. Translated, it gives CASSEGLASEQYF.

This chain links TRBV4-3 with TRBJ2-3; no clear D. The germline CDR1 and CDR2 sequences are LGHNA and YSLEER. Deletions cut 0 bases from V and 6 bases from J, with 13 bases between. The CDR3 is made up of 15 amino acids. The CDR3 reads CASSQEQTHLDTQYF. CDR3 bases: TGCGCCAGCAGCCAAGAACAGACACATCTTGATACGCAGTATTTT.

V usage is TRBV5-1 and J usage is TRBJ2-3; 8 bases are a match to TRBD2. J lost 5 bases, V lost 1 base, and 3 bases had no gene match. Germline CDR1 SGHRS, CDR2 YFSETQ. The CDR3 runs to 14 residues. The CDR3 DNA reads TGCGCCAGCAGCTTGCGGGGGGGTAGAGATACGCAGTATTTT. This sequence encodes CASSLRGGRDTQYF.

The CDR3 DNA sequence: TGCAGCGTTGCCCCACTAGCGGGGGCCACGAATGAGCAGTTCTTC. Translating it yields CSVAPLAGATNEQFF. The V and J genes are TRBV29-1 and TRBJ2-1; TRBD2 matches at 11 bases. J was trimmed by 7 bases and V by 4 bases; bases with no gene match: 9. CDR3 length: 15 amino acids. Germline V CDR1 and CDR2: SQVTM, ANQGSEA.

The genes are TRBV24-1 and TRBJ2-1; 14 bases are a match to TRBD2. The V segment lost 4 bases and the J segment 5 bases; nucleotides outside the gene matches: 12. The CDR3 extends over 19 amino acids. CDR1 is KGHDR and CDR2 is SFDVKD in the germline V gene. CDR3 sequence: CATSDAAGLAGVRNNEQFF. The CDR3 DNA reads TGTGCCACCAGTGACGCTGCGGGACTAGCGGGAGTGAGAAACAATGAGCAGTTCTTC.

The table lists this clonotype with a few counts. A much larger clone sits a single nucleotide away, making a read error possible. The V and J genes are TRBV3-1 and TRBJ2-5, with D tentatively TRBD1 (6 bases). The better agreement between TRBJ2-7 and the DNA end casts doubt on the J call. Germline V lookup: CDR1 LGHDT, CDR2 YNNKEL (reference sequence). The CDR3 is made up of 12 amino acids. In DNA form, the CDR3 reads TGTGCCAGCAGCCAAGAACAGGGCGAGCAGTACTTC. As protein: CASSQEQGEQYF.